This passage covers 2 T cell receptor beta chains from one sample sequenced in a study of post-analysis software for immune sequencing data. Whole-study findings and limits: A few TRBV segments were significantly more frequent in patients than in controls. TRBV5-6, TRBV5-1 and TRBV20-1 were among these segments.

Unique molecular identifiers were present in the TCR beta cDNA libraries. TCRdb re-derived calls from the PCR reads in MiXCR, one entry per CDR3 protein. Seen here are 750,000 to 900,000 distinct CDR3 sequences, roughly 46% observed once, and the top ten hold roughly 4.4%. No antigens are known for them. Sequencing was done on a sample of blood. The receptor set was obtained from a girl under 18 with multiple sclerosis.

This clonotype has a handful of counts. The J gene is TRBJ1-2, the V gene TRBV28; D uncertain. The CDR3 has 12 amino acids. V shed 4 bases and J shed 8 bases, with 11 bases lying between them. Germline V gene lookup returns CDR1 MDHEN and CDR2 SYDVKM. CDR3 in amino acids: CASSWGTGGYTF. The CDR3 nucleotides read TGTGCCAGCAGTTGGGGTACGGGGGGCTACACCTTC.

The chain recombines TRBV2 with TRBJ1-4; TRBD1 might be the D (5 bases). The V gene's germline CDR1 is SNHLY and CDR2 FYNNEI. V shed 7 bases and J shed 8 bases, with 11 bases lying between them. This CDR3 comprises 12 residues. This CDR3 reads CASKQDTEKLFF. CDR3 in DNA: TGTGCCAGCAAACAGGACACCGAAAAACTGTTTTTT. The complete variable domain, with remaining parts taken from reference TRBV2 and TRBJ1-4, reads EPEVTQTPSHQVTQMGQEVILRCVPISNHLYFYWYRQILGQKVEFLVSFYNNEISEKSEIFDDQFSVERPDGSNFTLKIRSTKLEDSAMYFCASKQDTEKLFFGSGTQLSVL.